This TCR beta chain was obtained from a study of blood T cell repertoires in COVID-19. Overall study context: PBMCs, B-cell-depleted T cells, or T cells provided the cDNA or gDNA that made up the material.

TCRdb's table, derived via immunoSEQ multiplex PCR, lists solely in-frame clones and lacks some. The table lists 100,000 to 120,000 clones, 55% to 75% of them singletons. CDR1 SGHNT and CDR2 YYREEE come from the germline V gene (reference sequence). The junction had 5 bases not matched to a gene; V was cut back by 7 bases and J by 4 bases. The CDR3 covers 13 residues. The origin of this receptor is a woman aged 40 to 49 with acute or convalescent COVID-19. Sequences were obtained from peripheral blood. The chain has TRBV5-4 and TRBJ2-7; 10 positions match TRBD2. The CDR3 region is CASSPGLAYEQYF. In DNA form, the CDR3 reads TGTGCCAGCTCCCCGGGACTAGCGTACGAGCAGTACTTC. The full variable domain, in which reference TRBV5-4 and TRBJ2-7 provide the parts outside the CDR3, is ETGVTQSPTHLIKTRGQQVTLRCSSQSGHNTVSWYQQALGQGPQFIFQYYREEENGRGNFPPRFSGLQFPNYSSELNVNALELDDSALYLCASSPGLAYEQYFGPGTRLTVT.